Sequencing of this T cell receptor beta chain was carried out in a study of chemoradiotherapy in HPV16-positive cancers. The CDR3 runs 15 residues. Trimming stripped 4 bases from V and 5 bases from J, with 16 bases between. Germline CDR1 and CDR2: SGHRS and YFSETQ. Clones were sequenced by immunoSEQ multiplex PCR, and TCRdb holds only the in-frame ones, with some missing. Among roughly 25,000 clones listed, 94% were seen once. With regard to this clone: The antigen remains unidentified.

General study results and limits: HPV-responsive T-cell expansion during chemoradiotherapy was linked to improved recurrence-free survival in HPV16-positive patients. Only a couple of HPV16-positive patients supplied the functional HPV-specificity definition.

This material was obtained from a patient who underwent chemoradiotherapy. The receptor comes from a human donor with HPV-associated anogenital cancer. The chain combines TRBV5-1 with TRBJ1-5; tentatively, D is TRBD1 (6 bases). CDR3: CASSQTGHSYQPQHF. The CDR3 DNA follows: TGCGCCAGCAGCCAGACGGGACACTCATATCAGCCCCAGCATTTT.